This T cell receptor beta chain appears in the sequencing data of a study of cytomegalovirus exposure and HLA in healthy donors. Method: immunoSEQ multiplex PCR; TCRdb's copy keeps in-frame clones and lacks some. The sample consists of 120,000 or so clones, roughly 90% of them appearing once. The CDR3 has 16 residues. With 6 bases clipped from V and 4 bases from J, the junction kept 7 bases outside the gene matches. CDR1 is MDHEN, CDR2 SYDVKM, per germline. Concerning this clone itself: Its antigen is unknown.

Regarding the study as a whole: Associated with cytomegalovirus, according to the listing, were 164 TCR beta chains.

The sequencing input was PBMCs. The V call is TRBV28, the J call TRBJ2-1, with TRBD2 matching 12 bases. This TCR derives from a young woman in good health and CMV-seronegative. CDR3 DNA: TGTGCCAGCAGGTCTGGACTAGCGGGATCTTACAATGAGCAGTTCTTC. This gives the protein CASRSGLAGSYNEQFF.